The 29 T cell receptor beta chains below come from one sample, sequenced in a study of blood T cell repertoires in COVID-19. Produced via immunoSEQ multiplex PCR; TCRdb's table is partial and in-frame only. This sample has 150,000 to 200,000 clones, with approximately 85% found just once. Sequenced material: peripheral blood. The receptors were gathered from a woman older than 75 with acute or convalescent COVID-19.

This chain joins TRBV20-1 and TRBJ1-6; D is uncertain. This CDR3 spans 14 amino acids. V was shortened by 3 bases and J by 7 bases, with 13 bases between the two germline ends. The germline gives CDR1 DFQATT, CDR2 SNEGSKA (reference sequence). The CDR3 here is CSASSRRTNSPLHF. The DNA of the CDR3 is TGCAGTGCTAGTAGCAGGAGGACGAATTCACCCCTCCACTTT.

The CDR3 reads CASSLAGNSYEQYF. The DNA of the CDR3 is TGCGCCAGCAGCTTGGCAGGGAACTCCTACGAGCAGTACTTC. The chain has TRBV5-1 and TRBJ2-7, with a weak D call TRBD1 (5 bases). This CDR3 has 14 residues. The germline gives CDR1 SGHRS, CDR2 YFSETQ. The V gene lost 0 bases and the J gene lost 0 bases, with 7 bases spanning the gap.

The J gene is TRBJ1-2, the V gene TRBV9; 7 nucleotides agree with TRBD1. The junction had 10 bases not matched to a gene; V was cut back by 3 bases and J by 8 bases. Germline V gene sequence: CDR1 SGDLS, CDR2 YYNGEE. The CDR3 is made up of 14 amino acids. The CDR3 nucleotides are TGTGCCAGCAGCGCCCGGGTAGGGGGCAGCGGCTACACCTTC. Its protein product is CASSARVGGSGYTF. The full variable domain, completed using reference TRBV9 and TRBJ1-2, is DSGVTQTPKHLITATGQRVTLRCSPRSGDLSVYWYQQSLDQGLQFLIQYYNGEERAKGNILERFSAQQFPDLHSELNLSSLELGDSALYFCASSARVGGSGYTFGSGTRLTVV.

The V call is TRBV11-3, the J call TRBJ1-1; D is uncertain. Germline V CDR1 and CDR2: SGHNT, YENEEA. V was cut by 2 bases and J by 1 base, with 8 bases left in between. The CDR3 loop spans 14 amino acids. CDR3 amino acids: CASSLNRGNTEAFF. Here the CDR3 DNA reads TGTGCCAGCAGCTTAAATAGAGGGAACACTGAAGCTTTCTTT. Combining the CDR3 with reference TRBV11-3 and TRBJ1-1 gives the whole variable domain EAGVVQSPRYKIIEKKQPVAFWCNPISGHNTLYWYLQNLGQGPELLIRYENEEAVDDSQLPKDRFSAERLKGVDSTLKIQPAELGDSAVYLCASSLNRGNTEAFFGQGTRLTVV.

This chain connects TRBV19 to TRBJ2-5; 8 bases map to TRBD2. V lost 3 bases, J lost 9 bases, and 9 bases stayed unmatched. Germline CDR1 is LNHDA and CDR2 is SQIVND (reference sequence). The CDR3 contains 14 residues. CDR3 sequence: CASSIQAGEGAQYF. Here the CDR3 DNA reads TGTGCCAGTAGTATTCAAGCGGGAGAGGGGGCCCAGTACTTC.

V usage is TRBV7-9 and J usage is TRBJ2-3; 10 positions agree with TRBD1. The CDR3 is made up of 15 amino acids. Germline CDR1 reads SEHNR; CDR2 reads FQNEAQ (reference sequence). The junction had 9 bases not matched to a gene; V was cut back by 4 bases and J by 8 bases. The CDR3 here is CASSYGQGGLGTQYF. In DNA form, the CDR3 reads TGTGCCAGCAGCTACGGACAGGGGGGCCTTGGTACGCAGTATTTT.

The chain carries TRBV5-1 and TRBJ1-1, with D perhaps matching TRBD1 (6 bases). In germline, CDR1 is SGHRS, CDR2 YFSETQ. CDR3 length: 14 amino acids. The V end was cut by 3 bases, the J end by 1 base, with 10 bases between. The DNA of the CDR3 is TGCGCCAGCAGCTCTGGACAGCGGAACACTGAAGCTTTCTTT. Translating gives CASSSGQRNTEAFF.

This clone was seen a handful of times. The chain combines TRBV7-9 with TRBJ2-7; D gene uncertain. The CDR3 is 14 residues long. Germline CDR1 and CDR2: SEHNR and FQNEAQ (reference sequence). Trimming left V 1 base short and J 3 bases short, with 10 bases between. The DNA for the CDR3 is TGTGCCAGCAGCTTAGACACTACCTTCTACGAGCAGTACTTC. Translating gives CASSLDTTFYEQYF.

This clone was counted a single time. This chain links TRBV15 with TRBJ1-1; the D gene is possibly TRBD1 (6 bases). The V end lost 1 base, the J end lost 0 bases, and 9 bases lay between the germline ends. This CDR3 has 15 amino acids. Germline CDR1 LNHNV, CDR2 YYDKDF (reference sequence). Here the CDR3 DNA reads TGTGCCACCAGCAGAGGAGGGACAATGAACACTGAAGCTTTCTTT. It encodes CATSRGGTMNTEAFF. The entire variable domain, with the rest obtained from reference TRBV15 and TRBJ1-1, is as follows: DAMVIQNPRYQVTQFGKPVTLSCSQTLNHNVMYWYQQKSSQAPKLLFHYYDKDFNNEADTPDNFQSRRPNTSFCFLDIRSPGLGDTAMYLCATSRGGTMNTEAFFGQGTRLTVV.

The J gene is TRBJ1-2, the V gene TRBV27, with TRBD1 identical over 8 bases. V lost 2 bases and J lost 4; bases outside the gene matches: 9. Per the germline V gene, CDR1 is MNHEY and CDR2 is SMNVEV (reference sequence). This CDR3 comprises 16 residues. The CDR3 loop reads CASSLTGQGAGYGYTF. The CDR3 DNA is TGTGCCAGCAGTTTAACGGGGCAGGGGGCTGGCTATGGCTACACCTTC.

This sequence joins TRBV2 and TRBJ1-5; the D gene is possibly TRBD1 (6 bases). The CDR3 runs 14 residues. V lost 6 bases and J lost 3, with 12 bases in between. In germline, CDR1 is SNHLY, CDR2 FYNNEI. For the CDR3, the DNA is TGTGCCAGCAGAGAAACAGGGCTCAATCAGCCCCAGCATTTT. This sequence encodes CASRETGLNQPQHF.

V and J are TRBV9 and TRBJ2-1, with 11 bases lining up with TRBD1. CDR1 SGDLS and CDR2 YYNGEE come from the germline V gene. CDR3 length: 15 amino acids. V gave up 3 bases and J gave up 2 bases; unmatched junction bases: 1. The CDR3 nucleotides read TGTGCCAGCAGCGGGGGACAGGGGGCCTACAATGAGCAGTTCTTC. Its protein is CASSGGQGAYNEQFF. The entire variable domain, with the rest obtained from reference TRBV9 and TRBJ2-1, is as follows: DSGVTQTPKHLITATGQRVTLRCSPRSGDLSVYWYQQSLDQGLQFLIQYYNGEERAKGNILERFSAQQFPDLHSELNLSSLELGDSALYFCASSGGQGAYNEQFFGPGTRLTVL.

V gene TRBV6-6 combines with J gene TRBJ1-4, with a weak D call TRBD1 (5 bases). CDR1 and CDR2 (germline): MNHNY, SVGAGI (reference sequence). This CDR3 has 16 amino acids. V dropped 2 bases and J dropped 3 bases, with 13 bases sitting between them. This CDR3 reads CASSYRRDVANEKLFF. The CDR3, as DNA: TGTGCCAGCAGTTACAGGAGGGACGTAGCTAATGAAAAACTGTTTTTT.

The CDR3 is CASSWGQGDGDTQYF. For the CDR3, the DNA is TGTGCCAGCAGCTGGGGACAGGGGGATGGAGATACGCAGTATTTT. The rearrangement uses TRBV7-2 and TRBJ2-3; TRBD1 matches 11 bases. The germline V gene has CDR1 SGHTA and CDR2 FQGNSA. Losses at the gene ends were 4 bases for V and 5 bases for J; bases not matched to a gene: 5. The CDR3 is 15 residues long.

This sequence joins TRBV9 and TRBJ2-4; TRBD2 matches 15 bases. The germline gives CDR1 SGDLS, CDR2 YYNGEE. Germline trimming cut 4 bases from V and 9 bases from J; bases unmatched to any gene: 8. This CDR3 is 16 amino acids long. CDR3 loop: CASSRTSGRASSIQYF. The CDR3 DNA sequence: TGTGCCAGCAGCCGGACTAGCGGGAGGGCCAGCAGCATTCAGTACTTC.

The chain uses TRBV7-8 and TRBJ2-1, with TRBD2 matching over 10 bases. With 3 bases clipped from V and 7 bases from J, the junction kept 9 bases outside the gene matches. Per germline, CDR1 SGHVS and CDR2 FQNEAQ. There are 16 residues in the CDR3. CDR3 nucleotides: TGTGCCAGCAGCTTGAGAGCGGGAGGGTTAGTGAATGAGCAGTTCTTC. This sequence encodes CASSLRAGGLVNEQFF.

V gene TRBV4-1 combines with J gene TRBJ1-5; 9 positions agree with TRBD1. Per the germline V gene, CDR1 is MGHRA and CDR2 is YSYEKL. The V gene end was trimmed by 3 bases and the J gene end by 3 bases; junction bases not matched to a gene: 12. This CDR3 is built from 18 residues. Here the CDR3 reads CASSQGPGGTGYNQPQHF. The CDR3 DNA reads TGCGCCAGCAGCCAGGGGCCGGGGGGGACAGGGTACAATCAGCCCCAGCATTTT.

The CDR3, as DNA: TGCGCCAGCAGCTTGCGGACAGGGAACACTGAAGCTTTCTTT. Translated: CASSLRTGNTEAFF. This sequence joins TRBV5-1 and TRBJ1-1; 7 bases line up with TRBD1. V shed 1 base and J 1 base; nucleotides not matched to a gene: 1. The CDR3 has 14 amino acids. Germline CDR1 reads SGHRS; CDR2 reads YFSETQ.

The chain employs TRBV30 and TRBJ1-5, with 7 bases fitting TRBD1. Losses at the gene ends were 4 bases for V and 10 bases for J; bases not matched to a gene: 10. The CDR3 length is 13 residues. Germline V lookup: CDR1 GTSNPN, CDR2 SVGIG (reference sequence). The DNA for the CDR3 is TGTGCCTGGAATGGACAGGTGGCAAGCCCCCAGCATTTT. Amino acids: CAWNGQVASPQHF.

This clone was detected only a few times. This sequence joins TRBV9 and TRBJ2-1; TRBD2 matches at 9 bases. Losses at the gene ends were 6 bases for V and 2 bases for J; bases not matched to a gene: 3. The CDR3 spans 14 residues. Germline-derived CDR1 and CDR2 are SGDLS and YYNGEE. In DNA, the CDR3 is TGTGCCAGCACGACTAGCGGAGCCTACAATGAGCAGTTCTTC. Amino acid sequence: CASTTSGAYNEQFF.

The rearrangement joins TRBV3-1 (or the pseudogene TRBV3-2) to TRBJ2-5, with 13 positions matching TRBD2. The germline gives CDR1 LGHDT, CDR2 YNNKEL (reference sequence). CDR3 length: 17 residues. With 7 bases clipped from V and 0 bases from J, the junction kept 8 bases outside the gene matches. The CDR3, as DNA: TGTGCCAGCACCCCCGGGACTAGCGGGGAGTACCAAGAGACCCAGTACTTC. This translates into CASTPGTSGEYQETQYF.

This clone was picked up a small number of times. This rearrangement joins TRBV6-5 to TRBJ2-3; D ambiguous. This CDR3 contains 14 residues. The germline V gene encodes CDR1 MNHEY and CDR2 SVGAGI. V shed 7 bases and J shed 1 base, with 12 bases lying between them. CDR3 DNA: TGTGCCAGCATTCTTTCGGTGGGCACAGATACGCAGTATTTT. Translated, it gives CASILSVGTDTQYF.

The chain has TRBV18 and TRBJ1-1; TRBD1 is a possible D gene (5 bases). V was cut by 2 bases and J by 4 bases, with 11 bases left in between. The CDR3 contains 14 residues. Germline V gene data show CDR1 as KGHSH and CDR2 as LQKENI. CDR3 amino acids: CASSPVQGGTEAFF. The DNA of the CDR3 is TGTGCCAGCTCACCAGTGCAGGGAGGCACTGAAGCTTTCTTT.

This clone was counted once. V usage is TRBV11-2 and J usage is TRBJ2-7; TRBD1 is a possible D gene (5 bases). CDR3 length equals 13 residues. Per the germline V gene, CDR1 is SGHAT and CDR2 is FQNNGV. V was clipped by 5 bases and J by 2 bases, with 10 bases between them. CDR3 sequence reads: CASSTDTTYEQYF. CDR3 nucleotide sequence: TGTGCCAGCAGCACGGACACTACCTACGAGCAGTACTTC.

This clone was observed once. The chain couples TRBV3-1 (or the pseudogene TRBV3-2) to TRBJ1-2; 8 bases align to TRBD1. The CDR3 loop spans 15 amino acids. J gave up 7 bases and V 1 base, and 8 bases lay outside the gene matches. Per germline, CDR1 LGHDT and CDR2 YNNKEL (reference sequence). The CDR3, as DNA: TGTGCCAGCAGCCAAGGAGACAGGGGCGGGTCTGGCTACACCTTC. Protein: CASSQGDRGGSGYTF.

The chain carries TRBV7-9 and TRBJ1-1, with 7 bases fitting TRBD1. The CDR3 is 14 amino acids. The germline CDR1 and CDR2 sequences are SEHNR and FQNEAQ (reference sequence). V shed 4 bases, J shed 4 bases, and the junction held 6 bases outside the gene matches. CDR3 in DNA: TGTGCCAGCAGCTCCGCGAACAGGGGCACTGAAGCTTTCTTT. Translating gives CASSSANRGTEAFF.

This chain connects TRBV5-4 to TRBJ2-2; 7 nucleotides match TRBD2. Germline CDR1 reads SGHNT; CDR2 reads YYREEE (reference sequence). The J segment lost 4 bases and the V segment lost 3 bases, leaving 9 bases of the junction unmatched. The CDR3 is 16 residues long. The CDR3: CASSSKRGVGTGELFF. The CDR3 DNA is TGTGCCAGCAGCTCCAAACGGGGGGTTGGCACCGGGGAGCTGTTTTTT. Supplemented by reference TRBV5-4 and TRBJ2-2, the full variable domain reads ETGVTQSPTHLIKTRGQQVTLRCSSQSGHNTVSWYQQALGQGPQFIFQYYREEENGRGNFPPRFSGLQFPNYSSELNVNALELDDSALYLCASSSKRGVGTGELFFGEGSRLTVL.

V is TRBV6-5 and J is TRBJ2-1, with D perhaps matching TRBD2 (5 bases). CDR3 length: 14 residues. Germline loops: CDR1 MNHEY, CDR2 SVGAGI. The V end was cut by 7 bases, the J end by 4 bases, with 14 bases between. The CDR3 region is CASTFSRGYNEQFF. CDR3 sequence (DNA): TGTGCCAGCACCTTCTCCCGGGGATACAATGAGCAGTTCTTC.

The V gene is TRBV6-5, the J gene TRBJ1-2; no definite D call. Deletions cut 2 bases from V and 3 bases from J, with 7 bases between. The germline V gene encodes CDR1 MNHEY and CDR2 SVGAGI. This CDR3 comprises 13 residues. This chain's CDR3 is CASSYLRDYGYTF. As DNA, the CDR3 is TGTGCCAGCAGTTACCTTCGAGACTATGGCTACACCTTC.